The 30 T cell receptor beta chains below were found in one sample sequenced in a study of T-cell reconstitution after alpha-beta-depleted transplantation in children. Unique molecular identifiers were incorporated when the TCRbeta library was constructed. TCRdb ran MiXCR on the PCR reads and lists one entry per CDR3 protein. Seen here are more than 90,000 distinct CDR3 sequences, roughly 8% observed once, and the top ten hold just under 7%. The source was PBMCs from the stem cell graft donor, collected from the stem cell graft. These TCRs come from a human donor who donated a stem cell graft to a child with congenital amegakaryocytic thrombocytopenia.

This clonotype was recorded many times. This sequence joins TRBV10-3 and TRBJ1-5; D gene unclear. V was shortened by 6 bases and J by 3 bases, with 15 bases between the two germline ends. The CDR3 runs 15 residues. Germline CDR1 reads ENHRY; CDR2 reads SYGVKD. CDR3 in DNA: TGTGCCATCAGCGCGAGGGAGGGTACCAATCAGCCCCAGCATTTT. The encoded protein is CAISAREGTNQPQHF.

Ten or more counts support this clonotype. This chain joins TRBV20-1 and TRBJ1-4, with no clear D. From germline, CDR1 is DFQATT and CDR2 SNEGSKA (reference sequence). Trimming pared 0 bases from V and 8 bases from J, leaving 13 bases between. CDR3 size: 14 residues. The CDR3 DNA follows: TGCAGTGCTAGAGATCCAAGAAAGGAAGAAAAACTGTTTTTT. Its protein product is CSARDPRKEEKLFF.

This clonotype was seen more than once but under ten times. The chain combines TRBV14 with TRBJ2-5; 7 bases line up with TRBD1. Germline trimming cut 4 bases from V and 2 bases from J; bases unmatched to any gene: 1. The CDR3 is made up of 13 amino acids. The germline V gene encodes CDR1 SGHDN and CDR2 FVKESK. DNA for the CDR3: TGTGCCAGCAGCCGGGACAGACAAGAGACCCAGTACTTC. It is translated as CASSRDRQETQYF.

This clonotype turned up a few times. V gene TRBV30 combines with J gene TRBJ2-3; tentative D call: TRBD1 (5 bases). CDR3 size: 14 residues. CDR1 is GTSNPN, CDR2 SVGIG, per germline (reference sequence). V was pared by 2 bases and J by 1 base, with 10 bases between. The CDR3 DNA reads as TGTGCCTGGAGTCCAGGGTGGGGCACAGATACGCAGTATTTT. It yields the protein CAWSPGWGTDTQYF.

This clonotype appeared many times. The chain combines TRBV6-2 or TRBV6-3 with TRBJ2-1; D is uncertain. This CDR3 has 13 amino acids. CDR1 and CDR2 (germline): MNHEY, SVGEGT. Trimming left V 8 bases short and J 2 bases short, with 10 bases between. Here the CDR3 reads CASDPGAYNEQFF. In DNA form, the CDR3 reads TGTGCCAGCGATCCAGGCGCCTACAATGAGCAGTTCTTC.

This clonotype was recorded at least ten times. CDR3 protein: CASSPGRSYEQYF. The CDR3 nucleotides read TGTGCCAGCAGCCCAGGGAGATCCTACGAGCAGTACTTC. The rearrangement joins TRBV27 to TRBJ2-7; possibly TRBD1 or TRBD2 for D (5 bases each). The length of the CDR3 is 13 residues. The V and J ends lost 6 bases and 1 base respectively, with 10 bases between them. Germline V lookup: CDR1 MNHEY, CDR2 SMNVEV (reference sequence).

The table lists this clonotype with many counts. The chain employs TRBV10-2 and TRBJ2-1, with TRBD2 identical over 10 bases. Trimming at V came to 9 bases and at J to 8 bases, leaving 7 bases not matched to a gene. The germline V gene encodes CDR1 WSHSY and CDR2 SAAADI. This CDR3 has 13 residues. In DNA form, the CDR3 reads TGCGCCAGTGTAGCGGGGGGCTGGTATGAGCAGTTCTTC. Translating gives CASVAGGWYEQFF.

This clonotype was picked up many times. The V call is TRBV19, the J call TRBJ2-3; 9 bases match TRBD1. The CDR3 length is 16 residues. With 4 bases clipped from V and 4 bases from J, the junction kept 9 bases outside the gene matches. CDR1 is LNHDA and CDR2 is SQIVND in the germline V gene (reference sequence). CDR3 sequence: CASSTLPGQGADTQYF. DNA for the CDR3: TGTGCCAGTAGTACCCTTCCGGGACAGGGAGCAGATACGCAGTATTTT. The full variable domain, with the rest looked up from reference TRBV19 and TRBJ2-3, is DGGITQSPKYLFRKEGQNVTLSCEQNLNHDAMYWYRQDPGQGLRLIYYSQIVNDFQKGDIAEGYSVSREKKESFPLTVTSAQKNPTAFYLCASSTLPGQGADTQYFGPGTRLTVL.

This clonotype was counted ten times or more. The V and J genes are TRBV19 and TRBJ1-2; 7 bases line up with TRBD1. Germline V gives CDR1 LNHDA, CDR2 SQIVND (reference sequence). J lost 3 bases, V lost 4 bases, and 8 bases had no gene match. The CDR3 is made up of 15 amino acids. The CDR3 sequence is CASSTATGTDYGYTF. The CDR3 DNA reads TGTGCCAGTAGTACTGCTACCGGGACAGACTATGGCTACACCTTC.

This clonotype was counted many times. The rearrangement links TRBV7-8 to TRBJ2-1, with 9 bases that match TRBD2. The trim removed 4 bases at V and 5 bases at J, leaving 6 bases unmatched. This CDR3 is 15 amino acids long. Germline V CDR1 and CDR2: SGHVS, FQNEAQ. The CDR3 spells CASSSTSGRHNEQFF. CDR3 bases: TGTGCCAGCAGCTCGACTAGCGGCCGACACAATGAGCAGTTCTTC.

This clonotype was detected many times. The V call is TRBV6-1, the J call TRBJ2-7; the D is unclear. The CDR3 runs 14 residues. In germline, CDR1 is MNHNS, CDR2 SASEGT. Trimming removed 6 bases from V and 4 bases from J, with 16 bases in between. The CDR3 DNA reads as TGTGCCAGCAGCTCATTAGGCAGGACGTACGAGCAGTACTTC. Its protein product is CASSSLGRTYEQYF.

This clonotype was counted at least ten times. The chain has TRBV6-5 and TRBJ2-5; D possibly corresponds to TRBD1 (6 bases). Trimming took off 5 bases at V and 4 bases at J, with 17 bases between the two ends. The CDR3 has 15 amino acids. Germline CDR1 and CDR2: MNHEY and SVGAGI. DNA for the CDR3: TGTGCCAGCAGTCGTCAAACAGGGTACGGAGAGACCCAGTACTTC. It codes for CASSRQTGYGETQYF.

Many counts were recorded for this clonotype. This chain joins TRBV5-8 and TRBJ1-5; D not certain. V shed 6 bases and J shed 4 bases, with 8 bases lying between them. This CDR3 is built from 12 residues. Germline CDR1 reads SGHTS; CDR2 reads YDEGEE. The CDR3 is CASTAGNQPQHF. The CDR3 DNA follows: TGTGCCAGCACCGCGGGAAATCAGCCCCAGCATTTT.

J is TRBJ2-5 and V is TRBV11-2; no definite D call. V lost 0 bases, J lost 5 bases, and 4 bases lay in between. The CDR3 loop spans 12 amino acids. Per germline, CDR1 SGHAT and CDR2 FQNNGV. The CDR3 DNA reads TGTGCCAGCAGCTTAGAAGCGGAGACCCAGTACTTC. Residues: CASSLEAETQYF.

This clonotype was counted at least ten times. This chain joins TRBV6-1 and TRBJ2-7, with D perhaps matching TRBD1 or TRBD2 (5 bases each). The V end lost 2 bases, the J end lost 6 bases, and 11 bases lay between the germline ends. Germline V lookup: CDR1 MNHNS, CDR2 SASEGT. The CDR3 runs to 13 residues. In nucleotides, the CDR3 is TGTGCCAGCAGTGAACAGGGAGTAACCGAGCAGTACTTC. This encodes CASSEQGVTEQYF.

This clonotype was counted between two and nine times. V and J are TRBV5-5 and TRBJ1-4, with a weak D call TRBD1 (5 bases). Trimming stripped 1 base from V and 4 bases from J, with 8 bases between. Germline CDR1 is SGHKS and CDR2 is YYEKEE (reference sequence). The CDR3 is 14 amino acids. The CDR3 reads CASSLWGDNEKLFF. As DNA, the CDR3 is TGTGCCAGCAGCTTGTGGGGCGATAATGAAAAACTGTTTTTT.

This clonotype was recorded at least ten times. The chain recombines TRBV5-1 with TRBJ2-3; D gene uncertain. CDR1 is SGHRS and CDR2 is YFSETQ in the germline V gene. V was cut by 3 bases and J by 0 bases, with 11 bases left in between. This CDR3 comprises 15 residues. The CDR3 here is CASSSESPSTDTQYF. As DNA, the CDR3 is TGCGCCAGCAGCTCCGAATCCCCGAGCACAGATACGCAGTATTTT.

This clonotype was detected a few times. V is TRBV5-1 and J is TRBJ2-7, with D possibly TRBD2 on 7 matching bases. Trimming shortened V by 6 bases and J by 3 bases, and 13 bases separated the two germline ends. Germline lookup yields CDR1 SGHRS and CDR2 YFSETQ. This CDR3 is 13 amino acids long. In nucleotides, the CDR3 is TGCGCCAGCACCAGGGAGGGGGGCTACGAGCAGTACTTC. This sequence encodes CASTREGGYEQYF.

This clonotype was counted ten times or more. This chain uses TRBV20-1 with TRBJ2-1; D might be TRBD2 (5 bases). This CDR3 region has 13 residues. Per germline, CDR1 DFQATT and CDR2 SNEGSKA (reference sequence). Trimming took 5 bases from V and 0 from J, leaving 8 bases between them. The CDR3 is CSAPRVSYNEQFF. The CDR3 nucleotides are TGCAGTGCTCCGCGGGTCTCCTACAATGAGCAGTTCTTC.

A note on this clonotype: This may stem from a read error, because a much larger clone lies one nucleotide away. The V and J genes are TRBV6-2 or TRBV6-3 and TRBJ2-6; D possibly corresponds to TRBD1 (5 bases). The CDR3 contains 20 residues. Germline CDR1 MNHEY, CDR2 SVGEGT. The CDR3 DNA sequence: TGTGCCAGCAGTTATTTAGCAGGGTATTCTGGGAATTCTGGGGCCAACGGCCTGACTTTC. Encoded protein: CASSYLAGYSGNSGANGLTF.

This clonotype came up many times. CDR3 residues: CSVDSGSYEQYF. As DNA, the CDR3 is TGCAGCGTTGACTCGGGCTCCTACGAGCAGTACTTC. This chain connects TRBV29-1 to TRBJ2-7, with D unclear. With 3 bases removed from V and 0 bases from J, the gap between germline ends came to 6 bases. The CDR3 is 12 residues long. CDR1 SQVTM and CDR2 ANQGSEA come from the germline V gene.

This clonotype showed up many times. The rearrangement links TRBV18 to TRBJ1-1, with D possibly being TRBD1 (5 bases). The CDR3 totals 13 residues. Germline assignment: CDR1 KGHSH and CDR2 LQKENI. V was shortened by 3 bases and J by 1 base, with 6 bases between the two germline ends. CDR3 loop: CASSPQGNTEAFF. The CDR3, as DNA: TGTGCCAGCTCACCTCAGGGGAACACTGAAGCTTTCTTT.

This clonotype was counted many times. This chain links TRBV5-1 with TRBJ2-7, with D possibly TRBD1 on 6 matching bases. This CDR3 is built from 15 residues. Germline lookup yields CDR1 SGHRS and CDR2 YFSETQ. V was pared by 1 base and J by 1 base, with 12 bases between. CDR3 residues: CASSLYRVESYEQYF. CDR3 bases: TGCGCCAGCAGCTTGTACAGGGTTGAGTCCTACGAGCAGTACTTC.

This clonotype was recorded many times. The chain recombines TRBV29-1 with TRBJ2-4; TRBD1 might be the D (5 bases). V was trimmed by 7 bases and J by 2 bases, leaving 15 bases between them. The CDR3 covers 14 residues. Germline V gene data show CDR1 as SQVTM and CDR2 as ANQGSEA. The DNA for the CDR3 is TGCAGCGGCCTAAACCCAGGGTCCAAAAACATTCAGTACTTC. Encoded protein: CSGLNPGSKNIQYF.

This clonotype was found a few times. CDR3 residues: CASSPWTSGGTTDTQYF. The CDR3, as DNA: TGTGCCAGCAGCCCCTGGACTAGCGGGGGGACCACAGATACGCAGTATTTT. This chain joins TRBV9 and TRBJ2-3, with 14 bases aligning to TRBD2. The germline gives CDR1 SGDLS, CDR2 YYNGEE. V trimming: 4 bases; J trimming: 2 bases; junction bases outside the gene matches: 6. This CDR3 spans 17 amino acids.

This clonotype was seen many times. The rearrangement uses TRBV29-1 and TRBJ2-1, with D perhaps TRBD1 (6 bases). V gave up 2 bases and J gave up 3 bases, with 8 bases separating them. CDR1 and CDR2 from the germline V gene are SQVTM and ANQGSEA. This CDR3 region has 13 residues. As DNA, the CDR3 is TGCAGCGTTGAACGGACAGACTACAATGAGCAGTTCTTC. Its translation: CSVERTDYNEQFF.

This clonotype has only a few counts. The chain combines TRBV27 with TRBJ2-3; D is unclear. The V gene's germline CDR1 is MNHEY and CDR2 SMNVEV (reference sequence). Trimming cost V 6 bases and J 2 bases, with 15 bases left between them. This CDR3 contains 15 residues. This CDR3 is CASRTAESPTDTQYF. The CDR3 nucleotides are TGTGCCAGCAGGACGGCAGAGTCACCCACAGATACGCAGTATTTT.

This clonotype was detected many times. The chain carries TRBV4-2 and TRBJ1-2, with D maybe TRBD1 (6 bases). The V gene lost 4 bases and the J gene lost 2 bases, with 14 bases spanning the gap. This CDR3 has 15 amino acids. CDR1 is LGHNA and CDR2 is YNFKEQ in the germline V gene. The CDR3 DNA sequence: TGTGCCAGCAGCCGAGCCTTGACAGGAAACTATGGCTACACCTTC. Protein sequence: CASSRALTGNYGYTF.

This clonotype was seen at least ten times. The chain is built from TRBV28 and TRBJ1-2; 8 bases are a match to TRBD1. This CDR3 comprises 15 residues. J gave up 4 bases and V 4 bases, and 8 bases lay outside the gene matches. CDR1 is MDHEN, CDR2 SYDVKM, per germline. The CDR3 here is CASSSPGGAPYGYTF. The DNA for the CDR3 is TGTGCCAGCAGTTCCCCAGGGGGCGCGCCCTATGGCTACACCTTC.

The V gene is TRBV28, the J gene TRBJ2-2; a possible D gene is TRBD2 (5 bases). This CDR3 has 15 amino acids. Germline V CDR1 and CDR2: MDHEN, SYDVKM. V gave up 9 bases and J gave up 3 bases, with 17 bases separating them. As DNA, the CDR3 is TGTGCCAGTCGCGACCTCAACGGGGACACCGGGGAGCTGTTTTTT. This translates into CASRDLNGDTGELFF.